The 12 T cell receptor beta chains listed next were all sequenced from one sample in a study of T-cell reconstitution after alpha-beta-depleted transplantation in children. Unique molecular identifiers tagged the TCRbeta library. TCRdb used MiXCR to reprocess the PCR reads, holding one entry per CDR3 protein. The sample includes under 350,000 distinct CDR3 sequences, almost 10% of them seen just once. The sample here was PBMCs from the stem cell graft donor, taken from the stem cell graft. These receptors originate from a human donor who donated a stem cell graft to a child with SCID.

This clonotype has at least ten counts. The J gene is TRBJ2-2, the V gene TRBV12-3 or TRBV12-4; no clear D. The CDR3 is 14 amino acids. V was cut by 7 bases and J by 1 base, with 10 bases left in between. For the CDR3, the DNA is TGTGCCAGCACCAGAATCAGGAACACCGGGGAGCTGTTTTTT. Translation: CASTRIRNTGELFF.

In this sample, this clonotype turned up a few times. The chain is built from TRBV11-2 and TRBJ1-2; perhaps TRBD1 as D (5 bases). This CDR3 has 13 amino acids. V was trimmed by 6 bases and J by 2 bases, leaving 10 bases between them. In germline, CDR1 is SGHAT, CDR2 FQNNGV. CDR3 amino acids: CASSQTANYGYTF. CDR3 nucleotides: TGTGCCAGCAGTCAGACAGCGAACTATGGCTACACCTTC.

The CDR3 is CATCQDQMAGATGELFF. In nucleotides, the CDR3 is TGTGCCACCTGCCAAGATCAAATGGCAGGGGCGACCGGGGAGCTGTTTTTT. The chain is built from TRBV3-1 and TRBJ2-2; D is perhaps TRBD1 (6 bases). Trimming stripped 10 bases from V and 5 bases from J, with 26 bases between. Germline loops: CDR1 LGHDT, CDR2 YNNKEL (reference sequence). This CDR3 region has 17 residues.

The chain has TRBV5-1 and TRBJ2-5; D might be TRBD1 or TRBD2, each matching 5 bases. Germline CDR1 reads SGHRS; CDR2 reads YFSETQ. CDR3 size: 15 residues. Trimming cost V 4 bases and J 5 bases, with 18 bases left between them. The CDR3, as DNA: TGCGCCAGCAGCCTGCCCGGGACCAGCACGGAGACCCAGTACTTC. Translated: CASSLPGTSTETQYF.

The chain recombines TRBV25-1 with TRBJ1-4; 10 positions match TRBD1. Trimming took 7 bases from V and 5 from J; bases not matched to a gene: 7. This CDR3 comprises 15 residues. Germline assignment: CDR1 MGHDK and CDR2 SYGVNS. The CDR3 protein is CASNSDRGQNEKLFF. CDR3 bases: TGTGCCAGCAACTCAGACAGGGGGCAAAATGAAAAACTGTTTTTT.

This clonotype was found a few times. This chain's CDR3 is CASSLWQRGNEQFF. In nucleotides, the CDR3 is TGTGCCAGCAGCTTATGGCAGCGGGGAAATGAGCAGTTCTTC. V gene TRBV7-3 combines with J gene TRBJ2-1; 7 nucleotides agree with TRBD2. Germline V gives CDR1 SGHTA, CDR2 FQGTGA. The CDR3 loop spans 14 amino acids. V lost 2 bases and J lost 7; bases outside the gene matches: 5.

In this sample, this clonotype turned up a few times. This chain uses TRBV12-3 or TRBV12-4 with TRBJ2-5; no clear D gene. The V end was cut by 7 bases, the J end by 6 bases, with 9 bases between. This CDR3 is 11 amino acids long. CDR3 in amino acids: CASTLGQTQYF. The CDR3 DNA follows: TGTGCCAGCACCCTCGGACAGACCCAGTACTTC.

The table lists this clonotype with a few counts. This sequence joins TRBV9 and TRBJ2-5; 7 bases are a match to TRBD1. The germline CDR1 and CDR2 sequences are SGDLS and YYNGEE. The J segment lost 2 bases and the V segment lost 3 bases, leaving 7 bases of the junction unmatched. This CDR3 comprises 15 residues. The CDR3 DNA reads as TGTGCCAGCAGCGCCGGGACAGTGACACAAGAGACCCAGTACTTC. Its protein is CASSAGTVTQETQYF.

This sequence joins TRBV7-2 and TRBJ2-2; TRBD1 is a possible D gene (5 bases). CDR1 SGHTA and CDR2 FQGNSA come from the germline V gene. Between the trimmed V and J ends, which lost 4 bases and 3 bases, there was a span of 15 bases. The CDR3 runs 16 residues. CDR3 sequence: CASSWERGRDTGELFF. Written as DNA, the CDR3 is TGTGCCAGCAGCTGGGAAAGGGGCCGGGACACCGGGGAGCTGTTTTTT.

This clonotype came up a few times. J is TRBJ1-5 and V is TRBV5-1, with D perhaps matching TRBD1 (5 bases). V lost 2 bases, J lost 11 bases, and 23 bases lay in between. The CDR3 totals 16 residues. The germline gives CDR1 SGHRS, CDR2 YFSETQ. CDR3 region: CASSFGQGSSFEAQHF. DNA of the CDR3: TGCGCCAGCAGCTTCGGGCAGGGCAGTAGCTTTGAGGCCCAGCATTTT.

The chain recombines TRBV7-7 with TRBJ2-5, with a weak D call TRBD2 (5 bases). CDR3 length: 15 amino acids. Trimming removed 6 bases at V and 3 bases at J, with 17 bases between. The germline V gene encodes CDR1 SSHAT and CDR2 FNYEAQ (reference sequence). This CDR3 is CASSPGRGIEETQYF. As DNA, the CDR3 is TGTGCCAGCAGTCCCGGACGGGGAATTGAAGAGACCCAGTACTTC.

The table lists this clonotype with a few counts. V and J are TRBV10-3 and TRBJ2-1, with D possibly matching TRBD1 (5 bases). This CDR3 has 13 residues. Per germline, CDR1 ENHRY and CDR2 SYGVKD. The V and J ends lost 3 bases and 4 bases respectively, with 7 bases between them. CDR3 residues: CAISEGAYNEQFF. The CDR3 nucleotides are TGTGCCATCAGTGAAGGGGCTTACAATGAGCAGTTCTTC.